This T cell receptor beta chain appears in the sequencing data of a study of T-cell reconstitution after alpha-beta-depleted transplantation in children. Unique molecular identifiers tagged the TCRbeta library. Each CDR3 protein is one row after TCRdb ran MiXCR on the PCR reads. The sample lists 600,000 to 800,000 distinct CDR3 sequences, about an eighth seen once, with 0.79% in the top ten. Study conclusions and caveats: After transplant, high TCRbeta diversity at day 60 in some patients arose from surviving recipient T cells and thymic progenitors. Several hundred graft clones that had expanded were reportedly the source of alpha-beta T cells about two months after transplant. Newly produced T cells mostly accounted for T-cell counts and diversity one year post-transplant.

On this clonotype itself: Its antigen is currently unknown.

The V and J ends lost 4 bases and 1 base respectively, with 14 bases between them. This CDR3 has 16 amino acids. Looked up from germline, CDR1 is LGHDT and CDR2 is YNNKEL (reference sequence). The TCR originated in a girl between 2 and 10 years old with congenital amegakaryocytic thrombocytopenia, due to receive a stem cell transplant. The chain couples TRBV3-1 to TRBJ2-1; a weak D match, TRBD2 (7 bases). The specimen was PBMCs, collected before TCRalphabeta/CD19-depleted stem cell transplant. CDR3 loop: CASSPVRGTSYNEQFF. CDR3 in DNA: TGTGCCAGCAGCCCGGTGCGGGGGACATCCTACAATGAGCAGTTCTTC.